These T cell receptor beta chains were read from a single sample in a study of blood T cell repertoires in COVID-19. Assay: immunoSEQ multiplex PCR; the TCRdb copy retains only in-frame clones and omits some. This sample has some 150,000 clones; under 80% occur once, and the top ten carry 4.2%. The material sequenced was peripheral blood. These receptors originate from a man between 60 and 75 years old with acute or convalescent COVID-19. CDR3s include the opening cysteine and the closing phenylalanine or tryptophan. The D gene is left open where the match is weak. Clone size is stated in some rows and not others, as once, few, many or a class when expanded.

TRBJ1-2,TRBV25-1,NA,NA,CASSELTEFNYGYTF,TGTGCCAGCAGTGAATTGACAGAGTTTAACTATGGCTACACCTTC
TRBJ2-2,TRBV27,NA,TRBD1,CASSSSGTGATGELFF,TGTGCCAGCAGTTCCTCCGGGACAGGGGCCACCGGGGAGCTGTTTTTT
TRBJ2-3,TRBV18,NA,NA,CASQASTDTQYF,TGTGCCAGCCAGGCTAGCACAGATACGCAGTATTTT
TRBJ2-1,TRBV7-6,NA,TRBD2,CASSLGRSGRSSSYNEQFF,TGTGCCAGCAGCTTAGGACGCAGCGGGAGATCCAGCTCCTACAATGAGCAGTTCTTC
TRBJ2-3,TRBV10-3,NA,NA,CAITPSVGTDTQYF,TGTGCCATCACCCCCTCGGTGGGCACAGATACGCAGTATTTT
TRBJ2-7,TRBV5-8,NA,TRBD1,CASSFRTGSYEQYF,TGTGCCAGCAGCTTTAGGACAGGAAGCTACGAGCAGTACTTC
TRBJ2-3,TRBV6-1,NA,NA,CASSEMRADTQYF,TGTGCCAGCAGTGAAATGAGGGCAGATACGCAGTATTTT
TRBJ1-4,TRBV3-1/TRBV3-2,NA,NA,CASSQALGAGNEKLFF,TGTGCCAGCAGCCAAGCCCTGGGGGCAGGGAATGAAAAACTGTTTTTT
TRBJ2-7,TRBV10-1,NA,TRBD1,CASSRGQGSHEQYF,TGCGCCAGCAGCCGGGGACAGGGCTCCCACGAGCAGTACTTC
TRBJ2-7,TRBV4-1,many,NA,CASSLTSSYEQYF,TGCGCCAGCAGCCTGACTAGTTCTTACGAGCAGTACTTC
TRBJ2-7,TRBV27,NA,TRBD2,CASSFKAGGSYEQYF,TGTGCCAGCAGTTTTAAAGCGGGAGGATCCTACGAGCAGTACTTC
TRBJ2-5,TRBV7-8,once,NA,CASSVQGRRETQYF,TGTGCCAGCAGCGTACAGGGTCGGAGGGAGACCCAGTACTTC
TRBJ1-2,TRBV6-5,many,NA,CASSYGSGQNYGYTF,TGTGCCAGCAGTTACGGCTCAGGCCAAAACTATGGCTACACCTTC
TRBJ2-5,TRBV3-1/TRBV3-2,NA,TRBD1,CASSQTPTGAHQETQYF,TGTGCCAGCAGCCAAACACCGACAGGGGCCCATCAAGAGACCCAGTACTTC
TRBJ1-2,TRBV2,NA,TRBD1,CASTLDRGQGGYTF,TGTGCCAGCACCCTGGACAGGGGGCAAGGTGGCTACACCTTC
TRBJ2-1,TRBV7-9,NA,NA,CASSFSGGSYNEQFF,TGTGCCAGCAGCTTTAGCGGAGGCTCCTACAATGAGCAGTTCTTC
TRBJ2-6,TRBV19,NA,NA,CASSIIGAGANVLTF,TGTGCCAGTAGTATAATCGGTGCTGGGGCCAACGTCCTGACTTTC
TRBJ2-3,TRBV2,NA,NA,CASSPLGVTDTQYF,TGTGCCAGCAGCCCACTAGGAGTGACAGATACGCAGTATTTT
TRBJ2-2,TRBV27,many,TRBD1,CASSPGQGASDTGELFF,TGTGCCAGCAGCCCGGGACAGGGGGCGTCGGACACCGGGGAGCTGTTTTTT
TRBJ2-4,TRBV14,NA,NA,CASSPLRENIQYF,TGTGCCAGCAGCCCTCTTCGGGAAAACATTCAGTACTTC
TRBJ1-5,TRBV18,NA,NA,CASSPAVQGLYSNQPQHF,TGTGCCAGCTCACCAGCAGTCCAGGGCCTCTATAGCAATCAGCCCCAGCATTTT
TRBJ2-2,TRBV10-1,NA,NA,CASSEGQFANTGELFF,TGCGCCAGCAGTGAGGGACAGTTCGCGAACACCGGGGAGCTGTTTTTT
TRBJ2-1,TRBV24-1,NA,TRBD2,CATSPLAGNEQFF,TGTGCCACCAGCCCCTTAGCGGGAAATGAGCAGTTCTTC
TRBJ2-1,TRBV5-4,NA,TRBD2,CASSLKLAGYNEQFF,TGTGCCAGCAGCTTGAAACTAGCGGGTTACAATGAGCAGTTCTTC